The 23 T cell receptor beta chains below come from one sample, sequenced in a study of cytomegalovirus exposure and HLA in healthy donors. PCR primers comprised 60 Vbeta and 13 Jbeta primers. Profiled with immunoSEQ multiplex PCR; TCRdb holds only in-frame clones, not every one. The table records about 150,000 clones, 70% to 80% of them present only once. Specimen: PBMCs. The receptors shown here come from a human donor in good health.

The CDR3 nucleotides are TGTGCCAGCAGCCGGACTACTCCACAAGAGACCCAGTACTTC. It yields the protein CASSRTTPQETQYF. The chain employs TRBV27 and TRBJ2-5; weak D call: TRBD2 (6 bases). The V end was cut by 6 bases, the J end by 2 bases, with 13 bases between. The CDR3 is 14 residues long. Germline CDR1 reads MNHEY; CDR2 reads SMNVEV (reference sequence).

A few counts support this clone. The rearrangement links TRBV10-3 to TRBJ1-1; maybe TRBD1 (5 bases). This CDR3 has 15 residues. Germline CDR1 ENHRY, CDR2 SYGVKD. V lost 3 bases and J 0 bases, leaving 11 bases between the germline ends. CDR3 region: CAISDLQGMNTEAFF. In nucleotides, the CDR3 is TGTGCCATCAGTGACCTTCAGGGAATGAACACTGAAGCTTTCTTT.

The DNA for the CDR3 is TGTGCCAGCATCCCCTTGAGGGAGGGCGGCACAGATACGCAGTATTTT. Its translation: CASIPLREGGTDTQYF. This chain uses TRBV28 with TRBJ2-3; TRBD2 matches 7 bases. Trimming removed 7 bases from V and 1 base from J; junction bases left unmatched: 11. The CDR3 consists of 16 residues. The germline V gene has CDR1 MDHEN and CDR2 SYDVKM.

The chain uses TRBV29-1 and TRBJ2-1, with 7 bases that match TRBD2. With 4 bases clipped from V and 0 bases from J, the junction kept 3 bases outside the gene matches. CDR1 SQVTM and CDR2 ANQGSEA come from the germline V gene. The CDR3 length is 14 residues. The CDR3 region has the DNA TGCAGCGTTGTAGGCGGGAGCTCCTACAATGAGCAGTTCTTC. Translating it yields CSVVGGSSYNEQFF.

The chain employs TRBV5-1 and TRBJ2-3; 10 positions match TRBD1. The CDR3 loop spans 16 amino acids. The V gene's germline CDR1 is SGHRS and CDR2 YFSETQ. V was clipped by 0 bases and J by 4 bases; unmatched bases: 5. The CDR3 sequence: CASSLGFGTGADTQYF. As DNA, the CDR3 is TGCGCCAGCAGCTTGGGTTTCGGGACAGGGGCAGATACGCAGTATTTT.

The chain links TRBV5-1 to TRBJ1-1, with a weak D call TRBD1 (6 bases). Germline-derived CDR1 and CDR2 are SGHRS and YFSETQ. The CDR3 consists of 15 residues. V was shortened by 0 bases and J by 1 base, with 10 bases between the two germline ends. CDR3 region: CASSLVGGGNTEAFF. The CDR3, as DNA: TGCGCCAGCAGCTTGGTTGGGGGCGGGAACACTGAAGCTTTCTTT. The variable domain in full, completed from reference TRBV5-1 and TRBJ1-1, reads KAGVTQTPRYLIKTRGQQVTLSCSPISGHRSVSWYQQTPGQGLQFLFEYFSETQRNKGNFPGRFSGRQFSNSRSEMNVSTLELGDSALYLCASSLVGGGNTEAFFGQGTRLTVV.

This clone was observed a few times. The CDR3 DNA sequence: TGTGCCAGCAGCTTGTTACTTAAGTCTGAAGCTTTCTTT. It is translated as CASSLLLKSEAFF. This rearrangement joins TRBV5-8 to TRBJ1-1; D remains ambiguous. Trimming stripped 1 base from V and 6 bases from J, with 10 bases between. The CDR3 sequence is 13 residues long. Germline V gene sequence: CDR1 SGHTS, CDR2 YDEGEE.

The CDR3 reads CASSERTSQTDTQYF. In DNA, the CDR3 is TGTGCCAGCAGTGAAAGAACTAGCCAAACAGATACGCAGTATTTT. This chain links TRBV2 with TRBJ2-3; TRBD2 is a possible D gene (6 bases). The V end was cut by 2 bases, the J end by 3 bases, with 12 bases between. The CDR3 contains 15 residues. The germline V gene has CDR1 SNHLY and CDR2 FYNNEI. Based on the CDR3 plus reference TRBV2 and TRBJ2-3, the full variable domain is EPEVTQTPSHQVTQMGQEVILRCVPISNHLYFYWYRQILGQKVEFLVSFYNNEISEKSEIFDDQFSVERPDGSNFTLKIRSTKLEDSAMYFCASSERTSQTDTQYFGPGTRLTVL.

The chain joins TRBV5-6 to TRBJ2-1, with TRBD2 identical over 9 bases. Germline CDR1 SGHDT, CDR2 YYEEEE. The CDR3 extends over 14 amino acids. V was pared by 2 bases and J by 10 bases, with 7 bases of the junction left unmatched. CDR3 amino acids: CASSLGGGAGEQFF. The CDR3 nucleotides read TGTGCCAGCAGCTTAGGCGGGGGGGCAGGAGAGCAGTTCTTC.

The chain combines TRBV14 with TRBJ2-1; tentative D call: TRBD2 (5 bases). Per germline, CDR1 SGHDN and CDR2 FVKESK. V was clipped by 4 bases and J by 9 bases, with 10 bases between them. The CDR3 sequence is 12 residues long. The CDR3 DNA reads as TGTGCCAGCAGCCCACAAGGGAGTGAGCAGTTCTTC. It encodes CASSPQGSEQFF.

The chain employs TRBV9 and TRBJ2-2; possible D gene TRBD2, 6 bases. Germline V CDR1 and CDR2: SGDLS, YYNGEE. V lost 0 bases to trimming and J lost 4 bases, with 19 bases between them. This CDR3 has 18 residues. The CDR3 region has the DNA TGTGCCAGCAGCGTAGCGAGCGACGGACTATCGCGCACCGGGGAGCTGTTTTTT. It codes for CASSVASDGLSRTGELFF.

This rearrangement joins TRBV5-4 to TRBJ2-7; weak D call: TRBD2 (5 bases). Trimming took off 4 bases at V and 6 bases at J, with 11 bases between the two ends. The CDR3 has 12 residues. Germline V lookup: CDR1 SGHNT, CDR2 YYREEE (reference sequence). CDR3 protein: CASSLQAGEQYF. CDR3 DNA: TGTGCCAGCAGCCTGCAGGCGGGCGAGCAGTACTTC.

To note about this clone: This CDR3 is also generated by other DNA sequences in the sample. The gene calls are TRBV28 and TRBJ2-7; D is possibly TRBD1 (6 bases). The CDR3 sequence is 15 residues long. CDR1 MDHEN and CDR2 SYDVKM come from the germline V gene. V lost 2 bases and J lost 2, with 13 bases in between. The CDR3 reads CASSLGQGPTYEQYF. The DNA for the CDR3 is TGTGCCAGCAGTTTAGGGCAGGGGCCGACCTACGAGCAGTACTTC. The full variable domain, its missing parts supplied by reference TRBV28 and TRBJ2-7, is DVKVTQSSRYLVKRTGEKVFLECVQDMDHENMFWYRQDPGLGLRLIYFSYDVKMKEKGDIPEGYSVSREKKERFSLILESASTNQTSMYLCASSLGQGPTYEQYFGPGTRLTVT.

The chain carries TRBV5-1 and TRBJ2-5; D might be TRBD2 (5 bases). V lost 3 bases and J lost 6, with 15 bases in between. CDR1 and CDR2 (germline): SGHRS, YFSETQ. CDR3 size: 14 residues. CDR3 residues: CASSSSRGPKTQYF. DNA of the CDR3: TGCGCCAGCAGCTCCTCCCGGGGTCCAAAGACCCAGTACTTC. The variable domain in full, with the rest retrieved from reference TRBV5-1 and TRBJ2-5, is KAGVTQTPRYLIKTRGQQVTLSCSPISGHRSVSWYQQTPGQGLQFLFEYFSETQRNKGNFPGRFSGRQFSNSRSEMNVSTLELGDSALYLCASSSSRGPKTQYFGPGTRLLVL.

The chain joins TRBV11-2 to TRBJ1-1; D is perhaps TRBD1 (6 bases). The germline CDR1 and CDR2 sequences are SGHAT and FQNNGV. V was shortened by 0 bases and J by 10 bases, with 15 bases between the two germline ends. The CDR3 extends over 14 amino acids. Here the CDR3 reads CASSLEGGLSRAFF. The CDR3, as DNA: TGTGCCAGCAGCTTAGAGGGGGGGCTTAGTCGAGCTTTCTTT.

The genes are TRBV2 and TRBJ2-7; 10 nucleotides agree with TRBD2. The CDR3 sequence is 15 residues long. Germline CDR1 and CDR2: SNHLY and FYNNEI. V lost 1 base, J lost 2 bases, and 2 bases stayed unmatched. CDR3 DNA sequence: TGTGCCAGCAGTGAAGGGACTAGCGGAACCTACGAGCAGTACTTC. It encodes CASSEGTSGTYEQYF.

The V and J genes are TRBV6-5 and TRBJ2-1; 8 bases line up with TRBD1. In germline, CDR1 is MNHEY, CDR2 SVGAGI. Trimming cost V 6 bases and J 7 bases; bases outside gene matches: 11. The CDR3 is made up of 15 amino acids. The CDR3 is CASSEDRAYVNEQFF. CDR3 nucleotide sequence: TGTGCCAGCAGCGAGGACAGGGCGTATGTTAATGAGCAGTTCTTC.

This clone is a singleton in its sample. The CDR3 here is CAISESGGSSYEQYF. CDR3 DNA sequence: TGTGCCATCAGTGAGTCTGGGGGGTCCTCCTACGAGCAGTACTTC. The V call is TRBV10-3, the J call TRBJ2-7, with a weak D call TRBD2 (6 bases). Trimming shortened V by 0 bases and J by 0 bases, and 9 bases separated the two germline ends. Germline V lookup: CDR1 ENHRY, CDR2 SYGVKD. CDR3 length: 15 amino acids.

V usage is TRBV7-2 and J usage is TRBJ2-3; D is unresolved. Germline CDR1 and CDR2: SGHTA and FQGNSA. The CDR3 is made up of 16 amino acids. V lost 1 base and J 0 bases, leaving 11 bases between the germline ends. CDR3 sequence (DNA): TGTGCCAGCAGCTTAGGTATCATGACTAGCACAGATACGCAGTATTTT. As protein: CASSLGIMTSTDTQYF.

This clone came up a few times. The chain recombines TRBV4-2 with TRBJ2-5, with TRBD2 matching 9 bases. The V gene end was trimmed by 3 bases and the J gene end by 5 bases; junction bases not matched to a gene: 16. Germline loops: CDR1 LGHNA, CDR2 YNFKEQ. This CDR3 is built from 18 residues. The chain's CDR3 is CASSQVLSGGGASETQYF. In DNA, the CDR3 is TGTGCCAGCAGCCAGGTTCTCTCTGGCGGGGGGGCCTCGGAGACCCAGTACTTC.

This chain uses TRBV29-1 with TRBJ2-5, with a tentative D call TRBD1 (5 bases). V lost 3 bases to trimming and J lost 4 bases, with 6 bases between them. The CDR3 is 11 amino acids. CDR1 and CDR2 from the germline V gene are SQVTM and ANQGSEA. This CDR3 reads CSVDQGETQYF. The CDR3, as DNA: TGCAGCGTTGACCAGGGAGAGACCCAGTACTTC.

This clone was detected once. This chain uses TRBV29-1 with TRBJ2-7; D possibly corresponds to TRBD2 (6 bases). Germline V lookup: CDR1 SQVTM, CDR2 ANQGSEA. This CDR3 contains 14 residues. V lost 3 bases and J 4 bases, leaving 16 bases between the germline ends. CDR3 nucleotide sequence: TGCAGCGTTGACGGTGGTCTGGGGGGATACGAGCAGTACTTC. Protein: CSVDGGLGGYEQYF.

This sequence joins TRBV28 and TRBJ2-1; 7 bases fit TRBD1. In germline, CDR1 is MDHEN, CDR2 SYDVKM. The CDR3 contains 13 residues. With V trimmed by 8 bases and J by 7 bases, 8 bases remained unmatched. CDR3 nucleotides: TGTGCCAGCTCCGATGTACAGGGGAATGAGCAGTTCTTC. It translates to CASSDVQGNEQFF.